The sequence of this T cell receptor beta chain was determined in a study of blood T cell repertoires in COVID-19. Sequencing was performed with immunoSEQ multiplex PCR; in TCRdb, only in-frame clones are kept and a portion is missing. Of some 200,000 clones listed, around 82% are singletons. The V and J ends lost 2 bases and 6 bases respectively, with 8 bases between them. This CDR3 is 13 amino acids long. Germline V CDR1 and CDR2: SGHDN, FVKESK. Material: peripheral blood. The chain has TRBV14 and TRBJ1-5, with no clear D. This TCR came from a woman aged 55-70 years with acute or convalescent COVID-19. The CDR3 DNA reads TGTGCCAGCAGCCAAAGTACAACTCAGCCCCAGCATTTT. Its translation: CASSQSTTQPQHF.